This T cell receptor (beta chain) was recorded in a study of siplizumab effects on memory and regulatory T cells (dated by TCRdb to between 2018 and 2021). Broadly, across the study: The study looked at the effect of siplizumab, an anti-CD2 antibody, on alloreactive T-cell subsets in allogeneic mixed lymphocyte reactions made from human PBMCs.

The research as a whole found: Siplizumab significantly lowered the cumulative frequency of alloreactive sequences that could be traced to unstimulated CD4+ memory T cells. Unstimulated naive T cells appeared more diverse than memory T cells, and naive cells seemed to contribute substantially to the alloresponse. Among mappable alloreactive CD4+ clones, the Treg-derived fraction averaged about 70% with siplizumab versus about 27% in control reactions. For roughly 75-95% of proliferating CD4+ or CD8+ clones, no naive or memory phenotype could be assigned. Because sequences below about 10^-5 frequency were poorly captured, only a minor fraction of alloreactive clones could be mapped to unstimulated subsets. The suppressive function of proliferating Tregs from siplizumab cultures was not functionally confirmed.

The receptor library was made with the immunoSEQ multiplex PCR assay. Each sample had 85,000 to 100,000 TCR templates assayed by the deep sequencing platform. Genomic DNA extracted from sorted T cells was the material used for TCRbeta CDR3 sequencing. In the original analysis: The R programming language was used for the clonal analysis of the TCRbeta CDR3 data. Comparing unstimulated samples against CFSE-low samples taken after the reaction was how alloreactive CD4+ and CD8+ clones were defined. Regulatory or non-regulatory origin of alloreactive CD4+ clones was assigned by matching sequences to the sorted unstimulated Treg and non-Treg repertoires. This immuneACCESS table, as held by TCRdb, lists in-frame sequences with V and J called but not all clones. Of the missing ones, under half trace to an unresolved V gene in checked studies; the others have no known cause. D and trimming come from the DNA, and the V and J calls and clone size come from that table. For this sample there are approximately 92,000 clones; around 94% appear just once. The top ten clones comprise 1.3% of the sample.

The germline V gene gives CDR1 as SGHRS and CDR2 as YFSETQ. Trimming removed 4 bases from V and 3 bases from J, leaving 14 bases between the germline ends. The CDR3 runs 15 residues from the cysteine to the phenylalanine. Only CDR3 DNA is held: 45 bases, read in frame from base 1. Of note for this clone: The target of this receptor is not known. There are no base qualities to consult, and no much larger clone falls within one base.

Sorted unstimulated T cells and proliferating T cells recovered from mixed lymphocyte reactions were subjected to TCRbeta CDR3 sequencing. Fresh whole blood from ten HLA-typed healthy donors was used as the source from which PBMCs were isolated. To map where alloreactive clones came from, CD4+ non-regulatory T cells in the unstimulated state were FACS-sorted. The chain joins TRBV5-1 to TRBJ2-1; a tentative D match to TRBD2 spans 5 bases. Sample: non-Treg CD4+ T cells sorted from blood. The sample's cell subset or site, from its label and the paper: FACS-sorted unstimulated CD4+ non-regulatory T cells. This TCR derives from a human donor in good health. The CDR3 amino acid sequence is: CASSLPGSGYNEQFF. The DNA is TGCGCCAGCAGCCTCCCTGGCAGCGGCTACAATGAGCAGTTCTTC.